This T cell receptor (beta chain) appears in the sequencing data of a study of human T cells and chemical hapten exposure. Germline CDR1 is SEHNR and CDR2 is FQNEAQ (reference sequence). The V end was cut by 1 base, the J end by 9 bases, with 4 bases between. The CDR3 is made up of 11 amino acids. TCRdb reanalysed the RACE reads using MiXCR and keeps one entry per CDR3 protein. The table includes fewer than 85,000 distinct CDR3 sequences, roughly 12% detected once. This clonotype was seen a handful of times. The time point is: patch test 2, 6 weeks after DPC sensitization. This sample's treatment: therapeutic diphenylcyclopropenone sensitization with weekly scalp DPC.

This chain connects TRBV7-9 to TRBJ2-1; D remains ambiguous. This TCR was recovered from a man between 18 and 35 years old with alopecia areata. Some clones in this sample may be carry-over from other donors' samples. Material: whole blood, obtained in connection with sensitization to the hapten diphenylcyclopropenone (DPC). The CDR3 protein is CASSLEGEQFF. Written as DNA, the CDR3 is TGTGCCAGCAGCTTAGAGGGTGAGCAGTTCTTC.